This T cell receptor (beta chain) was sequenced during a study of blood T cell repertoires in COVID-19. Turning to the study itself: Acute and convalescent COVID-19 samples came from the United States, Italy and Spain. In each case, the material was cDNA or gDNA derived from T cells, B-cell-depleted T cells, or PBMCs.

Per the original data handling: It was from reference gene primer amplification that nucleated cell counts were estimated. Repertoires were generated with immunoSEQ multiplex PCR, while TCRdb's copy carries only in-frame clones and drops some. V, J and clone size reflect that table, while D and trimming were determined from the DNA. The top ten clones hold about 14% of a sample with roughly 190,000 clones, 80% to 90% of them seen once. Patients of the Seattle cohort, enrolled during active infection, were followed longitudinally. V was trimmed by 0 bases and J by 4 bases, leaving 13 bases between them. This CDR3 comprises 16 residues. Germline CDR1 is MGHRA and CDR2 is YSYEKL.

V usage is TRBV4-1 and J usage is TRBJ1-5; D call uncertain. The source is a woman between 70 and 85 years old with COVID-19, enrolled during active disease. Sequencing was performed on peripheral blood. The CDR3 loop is CASSQDKAGANQPQHF. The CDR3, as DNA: TGCGCCAGCAGCCAAGATAAGGCGGGAGCAAATCAGCCCCAGCATTTT.